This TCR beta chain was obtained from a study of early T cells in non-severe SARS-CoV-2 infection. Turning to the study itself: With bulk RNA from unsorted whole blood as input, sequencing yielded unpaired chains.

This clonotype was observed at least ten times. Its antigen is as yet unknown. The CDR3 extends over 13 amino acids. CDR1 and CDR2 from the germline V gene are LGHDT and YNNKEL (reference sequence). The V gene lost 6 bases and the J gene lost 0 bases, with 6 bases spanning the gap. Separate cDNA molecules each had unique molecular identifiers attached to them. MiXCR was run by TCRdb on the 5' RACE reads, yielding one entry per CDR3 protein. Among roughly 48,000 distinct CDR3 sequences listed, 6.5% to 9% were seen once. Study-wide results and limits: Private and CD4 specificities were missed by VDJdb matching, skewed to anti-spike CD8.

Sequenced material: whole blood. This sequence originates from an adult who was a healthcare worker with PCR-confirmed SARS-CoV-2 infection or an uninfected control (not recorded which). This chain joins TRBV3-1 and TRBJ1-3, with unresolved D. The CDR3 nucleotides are TGTGCCAGCAGAGGCGTCTCTGGAAACACCATATATTTT. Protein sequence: CASRGVSGNTIYF. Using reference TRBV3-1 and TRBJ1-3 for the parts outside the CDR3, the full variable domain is DTAVSQTPKYLVTQMGNDKSIKCEQNLGHDTMYWYKQDSKKFLKIMFSYNNKELIINETVPNRFSPKSPDKAHLNLHINSLELGDSAVYFCASRGVSGNTIYFGEGSWLTVV.